The 27 T cell receptor beta chains in this list originate from one sample, sequenced in a study of T cells in Graves' hyperthyroidism and ophthalmopathy. Researchers amplified the TCR beta CDR3 regions from RNA transcripts. TCR CDR3 underwent first-round RT-PCR with the HTBI primer set. TCRdb re-called the multiplex PCR reads through MiXCR, storing one row per CDR3 protein. The sample includes 250,000 or so distinct CDR3 sequences, roughly 15% of them seen just once. The source material was blood. Every receptor here comes from a woman in her forties or fifties with Graves' hyperthyroidism that later progressed to Graves' ophthalmopathy.

This clonotype was found a few times. The gene calls are TRBV24-1 and TRBJ2-2, with a weak D call TRBD2 (6 bases). The CDR3 runs 17 residues. CDR1 is KGHDR, CDR2 SFDVKD, per germline. Trimming took 3 bases from V and 4 from J, leaving 17 bases between them. CDR3: CATSDLKSGVGTGELFF. The DNA of the CDR3 is TGTGCCACCAGTGATCTAAAGTCGGGGGTCGGCACCGGGGAGCTGTTTTTT.

This clonotype was picked up a small number of times. V usage is TRBV20-1 and J usage is TRBJ2-3, with D perhaps being TRBD1 or TRBD2 (5 bases each). The germline gives CDR1 DFQATT, CDR2 SNEGSKA (reference sequence). The CDR3 length is 12 residues. As DNA, the CDR3 is TGCGGCGTAGGGACGGGGTTTGATACGCAGTATTTT. It yields the protein CGVGTGFDTQYF.

This clonotype was seen many times. The chain links TRBV29-1 to TRBJ2-5; 12 bases are shared with TRBD2. The CDR3 sequence is 15 residues long. After removal of 4 bases from V and 4 bases from J, the junction contained 7 bases not matched to a gene. CDR1 and CDR2 (germline): SQVTM, ANQGSEA. In DNA, the CDR3 is TGCAGCGTTGGCAGAGGACTAGCGGGGCCAGAGACCCAGTACTTC. This gives the protein CSVGRGLAGPETQYF.

This chain links TRBV19 with TRBJ2-1; 7 bases align to TRBD2. This CDR3 has 17 residues. Germline lookup yields CDR1 LNHDA and CDR2 SQIVND (reference sequence). V lost 2 bases to trimming and J lost 2 bases; unmatched junction nucleotides: 9. CDR3 region: CASSIWGGERTYNEQFF. DNA of the CDR3: TGTGCCAGTAGTATATGGGGGGGGGAGCGGACCTACAATGAGCAGTTCTTC. The full variable domain, rest sourced from reference TRBV19 and TRBJ2-1, is DGGITQSPKYLFRKEGQNVTLSCEQNLNHDAMYWYRQDPGQGLRLIYYSQIVNDFQKGDIAEGYSVSREKKESFPLTVTSAQKNPTAFYLCASSIWGGERTYNEQFFGPGTRLTVL.

As to this clonotype: A much larger clone differs from this one at a single base, so this may be a read error. J is TRBJ2-7 and V is TRBV5-1; 8 bases are a match to TRBD2. Germline V gene lookup returns CDR1 SGHRS and CDR2 YFSETQ. The CDR3 length is 15 residues. CDR3 region: CASSFVLAESYGQYF. CDR3 nucleotides: TGCGCCAGCAGCTTTGTACTAGCGGAGTCCTACGGGCAGTACTTC.

This clonotype was observed a handful of times. The genes are TRBV19 and TRBJ2-1; 7 bases line up with TRBD2. The CDR3 contains 15 residues. V lost 6 bases, J lost 1 base, and 6 bases stayed unmatched. In germline, CDR1 is LNHDA, CDR2 SQIVND (reference sequence). The CDR3 bases are TGTGCCAGTAGCCTAGCGGTTTGGTCCTACAATGAGCAGTTCTTC. Residues: CASSLAVWSYNEQFF.

This clonotype was seen at least ten times. The J gene is TRBJ2-7, the V gene TRBV6-6; D is undetermined. V dropped 0 bases and J dropped 7 bases, with 10 bases sitting between them. The CDR3 extends over 13 amino acids. CDR1 MNHNY and CDR2 SVGAGI come from the germline V gene (reference sequence). CDR3 amino acids: CASSYSNLGEQYF. The DNA for the CDR3 is TGTGCCAGCAGTTACTCGAACCTAGGGGAGCAGTACTTC.

This clonotype was counted ten times or more. The chain joins TRBV20-1 to TRBJ2-1; D gene ambiguous. Trimming removed 6 bases from V and 8 bases from J, with 20 bases in between. CDR1 DFQATT and CDR2 SNEGSKA come from the germline V gene (reference sequence). CDR3 size: 14 residues. CDR3 in amino acids: CSAMYPGPKDEQFF. CDR3 nucleotides: TGCAGTGCCATGTACCCCGGGCCCAAGGATGAGCAGTTCTTC.

This clonotype was recorded many times. This rearrangement joins TRBV7-3 to TRBJ2-3; D gene unclear. CDR3 length equals 12 residues. CDR1 is SGHTA and CDR2 is FQGTGA in the germline V gene. V was shortened by 4 bases and J by 6 bases, with 8 bases between the two germline ends. This chain's CDR3 is CASSSNSDTQYF. The CDR3, as DNA: TGTGCCAGCAGCTCGAATTCTGATACGCAGTATTTT.

For this clonotype: Relative to the germline gene, one junction end is altered; a read error may explain this. This chain connects TRBV9 to TRBJ1-3; no definite D call. CDR1 is SGDLS and CDR2 is YYNGEE in the germline V gene. The CDR3 totals 16 residues. The CDR3 spells CASSGPWSSSGNAIYF. The DNA for the CDR3 is TGTGCCAGCAGCGGGCCATGGAGTAGCTCTGGAAACGCCATATATTTT.

This clonotype was seen repeatedly, ten times or more. This chain links TRBV24-1 with TRBJ2-1; D is possibly TRBD1 (5 bases). The CDR3 covers 15 residues. V lost 4 bases to trimming and J lost 9 bases, with 18 bases between them. Germline loops: CDR1 KGHDR, CDR2 SFDVKD. CDR3 region: CATSDRHNRRGEQFF. The CDR3 DNA reads as TGTGCCACCAGTGACCGTCACAACAGAAGGGGTGAGCAGTTCTTC.

This clonotype has at least ten counts. The genes are TRBV10-3 and TRBJ2-1; 7 nucleotides line up with TRBD1. V lost 7 bases to trimming and J lost 6 bases; unmatched junction nucleotides: 15. The CDR3 runs 16 residues. Germline lookup yields CDR1 ENHRY and CDR2 SYGVKD. This CDR3 is CAIMEQGSNYGNEQFF. The CDR3 nucleotides read TGTGCCATCATGGAACAGGGGTCGAATTATGGCAATGAGCAGTTCTTC.

In its sample, this clonotype was seen many times. This sequence joins TRBV11-2 and TRBJ1-1, with D hard to call. The CDR3 totals 13 residues. Deletions cut 5 bases from V and 4 bases from J, with 11 bases between. The V gene's germline CDR1 is SGHAT and CDR2 FQNNGV. CDR3 DNA sequence: TGTGCCAGCAGCCCAGGCCGTGGCACTGAAGCTTTCTTT. The encoded protein is CASSPGRGTEAFF.

The genes are TRBV6-2 or TRBV6-3 and TRBJ2-7; 14 nucleotides match TRBD2. Germline trimming cut 6 bases from V and 7 bases from J; bases unmatched to any gene: 11. Per the germline V gene, CDR1 is MNHEY and CDR2 is SVGEGT. The CDR3 spans 16 residues. The CDR3, as DNA: TGTGCCAGCAGGGACCCGGGACTAGCGGGAGTTCCTGAGCAGTACTTC. Translating gives CASRDPGLAGVPEQYF.

The J gene is TRBJ2-5, the V gene TRBV4-1; TRBD1 or TRBD2 may be the D gene (6 bases each). V lost 0 bases, J lost 9 bases, and 17 bases lay in between. The CDR3 consists of 15 residues. Germline V gene data show CDR1 as MGHRA and CDR2 as YSYEKL. The CDR3 spells CASSQDIQGWEAQYF. CDR3 in DNA: TGCGCCAGCAGCCAAGATATTCAGGGGTGGGAGGCCCAGTACTTC.

The genes are TRBV7-9 and TRBJ2-3, with 9 positions matching TRBD1. The length of the CDR3 is 18 residues. Per germline, CDR1 SEHNR and CDR2 FQNEAQ (reference sequence). The junction had 13 bases not matched to a gene; V was cut back by 2 bases and J by 4 bases. In nucleotides, the CDR3 is TGTGCCAGCAGCTTAACCGGACAGGGGTTATTTTGGTCAGATACGCAGTATTTT. This encodes CASSLTGQGLFWSDTQYF. The full variable domain, its missing parts supplied by reference TRBV7-9 and TRBJ2-3, is DTGVSQNPRHKITKRGQNVTFRCDPISEHNRLYWYRQTLGQGPEFLTYFQNEAQLEKSRLLSDRFSAERPKGSFSTLEIQRTEQGDSAMYLCASSLTGQGLFWSDTQYFGPGTRLTVL.

This clonotype was seen only a few times. The V call is TRBV6-1, the J call TRBJ2-6, with unresolved D. V lost 3 bases, J lost 3 bases, and 6 bases lay in between. The germline CDR1 and CDR2 sequences are MNHNS and SASEGT. The CDR3 has 14 amino acids. The CDR3 is CASSEWSGANVLTF. The DNA of the CDR3 is TGTGCCAGCAGTGAGTGGAGTGGGGCCAACGTCCTGACTTTC.

The J gene is TRBJ1-4, the V gene TRBV29-1, with D possibly TRBD1 on 5 matching bases. Between the trimmed V and J ends, which lost 6 bases and 8 bases, there was a span of 19 bases. Germline CDR1 and CDR2: SQVTM and ANQGSEA. CDR3 length: 14 residues. The CDR3 here is CSVPGTPNLEKLFF. Here the CDR3 DNA reads TGCAGCGTGCCTGGGACCCCTAATTTGGAAAAACTGTTTTTT. The full variable domain, in which reference TRBV29-1 and TRBJ1-4 provide the parts outside the CDR3, is SAVISQKPSRDICQRGTSLTIQCQVDSQVTMMFWYRQQPGQSLTLIATANQGSEATYESGFVIDKFPISRPNLTFSTLTVSNMSPEDSSIYLCSVPGTPNLEKLFFGSGTQLSVL.

The table lists this clonotype with many counts. V is TRBV3-1 and J is TRBJ2-1; D ambiguous. Per germline, CDR1 LGHDT and CDR2 YNNKEL (reference sequence). The CDR3 extends over 17 amino acids. Trimming shortened V by 1 base and J by 0 bases, and 13 bases separated the two germline ends. CDR3 coding DNA: TGTGCCAGCAGCCAAGTGGTAGGGCGCCCCTCCTACAATGAGCAGTTCTTC. Encoded protein: CASSQVVGRPSYNEQFF.

DNA for the CDR3: TGTGCCAGCAGCGTAGCCGGGACGCCTAATACGCAGTATTTT. This codes for CASSVAGTPNTQYF. The V and J genes are TRBV9 and TRBJ2-3, with D perhaps assigned TRBD1 or TRBD2 (5 bases each). The ends were cut back, 0 bases at V and 7 bases at J, with 12 bases in the middle. The CDR3 totals 14 residues. CDR1 and CDR2 (germline): SGDLS, YYNGEE.

This clonotype has just a few counts. The CDR3 loop reads CATGDPQGNTIYF. The CDR3 region has the DNA TGTGCCACCGGGGATCCACAGGGAAACACCATATATTTT. The gene calls are TRBV24-1 and TRBJ1-3; D remains ambiguous. CDR1 is KGHDR, CDR2 SFDVKD, per germline. Trimming removed 9 bases at V and 4 bases at J, with 12 bases between. CDR3 length equals 13 residues.

The V call is TRBV7-2, the J call TRBJ1-5; D is perhaps TRBD1 (5 bases). The CDR3 contains 15 residues. CDR1 is SGHTA and CDR2 is FQGNSA in the germline V gene. Trimming cost V 5 bases and J 2 bases, with 13 bases left between them. The CDR3 nucleotides read TGTGCCAGCAGCCCGGGCCGGGACGGCAATCAGCCCCAGCATTTT. Its translation: CASSPGRDGNQPQHF.

This clonotype appeared many times. The chain couples TRBV19 to TRBJ2-1; a possible D gene is TRBD2 (5 bases). V was trimmed by 9 bases and J by 3 bases, leaving 12 bases between them. There are 13 residues in the CDR3. From germline, CDR1 is LNHDA and CDR2 SQIVND (reference sequence). CDR3 residues: CASSLGLYNEQFF. As DNA, the CDR3 is TGTGCCAGCAGCTTAGGACTCTACAATGAGCAGTTCTTC.

This chain connects TRBV3-1 to TRBJ2-5; tentatively, D is TRBD1 (6 bases). Germline V gene sequence: CDR1 LGHDT, CDR2 YNNKEL (reference sequence). The CDR3 loop spans 15 amino acids. Trimming cost V 0 bases and J 3 bases, with 11 bases left between them. The CDR3 sequence is CASSQEAWTEETQYF. CDR3 DNA sequence: TGTGCCAGCAGCCAAGAAGCCTGGACAGAAGAGACCCAGTACTTC.

The chain is built from TRBV4-1 and TRBJ2-2; weak D call: TRBD2 (5 bases). The CDR3 length is 14 residues. Trimming left V 4 bases short and J 0 bases short, with 6 bases between. Germline V gene lookup returns CDR1 MGHRA and CDR2 YSYEKL. CDR3: CASSLGANTGELFF. CDR3 in DNA: TGCGCCAGCAGCCTCGGGGCGAACACCGGGGAGCTGTTTTTT.

The gene calls are TRBV5-1 and TRBJ2-7; D unresolved. Germline CDR1 SGHRS, CDR2 YFSETQ. Deletions cut 2 bases from V and 0 bases from J, with 12 bases between. The CDR3 is 15 residues long. The CDR3 bases are TGCGCCAGCAGCTTAACGGAGAGCATCTCCTACGAGCAGTACTTC. As protein: CASSLTESISYEQYF.

This chain links TRBV7-2 with TRBJ2-5, with TRBD2 matching over 7 bases. Trimming removed 1 base from V and 1 base from J; junction bases left unmatched: 3. This CDR3 is built from 15 residues. CDR1 is SGHTA, CDR2 FQGNSA, per germline. The CDR3 here is CASSLGTSIQETQYF. The CDR3 bases are TGTGCCAGCAGCTTAGGGACTAGTATCCAAGAGACCCAGTACTTC. The full variable domain, in which reference TRBV7-2 and TRBJ2-5 provide the parts outside the CDR3, is GAGVSQSPSNKVTEKGKDVELRCDPISGHTALYWYRQSLGQGLEFLIYFQGNSAPDKSGLPSDRFSAERTGGSVSTLTIQRTQQEDSAVYLCASSLGTSIQETQYFGPGTRLLVL.